These T cell receptor beta chains were read from a single sample in a study of blood T cell repertoires in COVID-19. TCRdb's copy holds only in-frame clones and misses some; the assay was immunoSEQ multiplex PCR. In the table there are about 390,000 clones, around 87% of which are singletons. The material sequenced was peripheral blood. These receptors came from a woman in her fifties or sixties with COVID-19, enrolled during active disease. CDR3s include the opening cysteine and the closing phenylalanine or tryptophan. D genes are given only for firm matches. Expanded clones are given a class, and other clones once, few, many or no size at all.

TRBD1,-,TRBJ1-6,TRBV12-5,CASGLDRGFSPLHF,TGTGCTAGTGGTTTGGACAGGGGGTTTTCACCCCTCCACTTT
-,-,TRBJ1-2,TRBV6-2/TRBV6-3,CASSYGGDFTYGYTF,TGTGCCAGCAGTTACGGAGGGGACTTCACGTATGGCTACACCTTC
-,-,TRBJ1-1,TRBV15,CATRFGLNTEAFF,TGTGCCACCAGATTCGGACTCAACACTGAAGCTTTCTTT
-,few,TRBJ2-1,TRBV7-3,CASSLGQFSYNEQFF,TGTGCCAGCAGCTTAGGGCAATTCTCCTACAATGAGCAGTTCTTC
-,-,TRBJ2-3,TRBV3-1/TRBV3-2,CASSGPTDRRTDTQYF,TGTGCCAGCAGCGGGCCAACCGACAGGCGCACAGATACGCAGTATTTT
TRBD1,-,TRBJ1-1,TRBV7-3,CASSSTGARGSTEAFF,TGTGCCAGCAGCTCCACAGGGGCCAGGGGGAGCACTGAAGCTTTCTTT
-,-,TRBJ2-3,TRBV5-4,CASSVKTSTDTQYF,TGTGCCAGCAGCGTTAAGACTAGCACAGATACGCAGTATTTT
-,few,TRBJ2-6,TRBV19,CASSTGWDSGANVLTF,TGTGCCAGTAGCACAGGGTGGGACTCTGGGGCCAACGTCCTGACTTTC
-,-,TRBJ1-6,TRBV18,CASSLRDSPLHF,TGTGCCAGCTCACTTAGAGATTCACCCCTCCACTTT
-,-,TRBJ2-3,TRBV6-5,CASMRGRDSVRQYF,TGTGCCAGCATGCGGGGACGTGATTCAGTACGGCAGTATTTT
TRBD1,-,TRBJ2-7,TRBV5-1,CASSVTGGYLYEQYF,TGCGCCAGCAGCGTGACAGGGGGTTATCTCTACGAGCAGTACTTC
TRBD1,-,TRBJ1-4,TRBV7-9,CASSVGDRGVYEKLFF,TGTGCCAGCAGCGTAGGCGACAGGGGGGTCTATGAAAAACTGTTTTTT
-,-,TRBJ1-5,TRBV7-3,CASSLRPGSDQPQHF,TGTGCCAGCAGCTTAAGGCCAGGGTCCGATCAGCCCCAGCATTTT
-,-,TRBJ1-2,TRBV6-5,CASSYLPGQRDGYTF,TGTGCCAGCAGTTATCTTCCGGGACAAAGAGATGGCTACACCTTC
TRBD1,-,TRBJ1-3,TRBV6-1,CASSETGTGGNTIYF,TGTGCCAGCAGTGAGACGGGGACAGGAGGAAACACCATATATTTT
-,once,TRBJ1-4,TRBV5-4,CASSLGQDEKLFF,TGTGCCAGCAGCTTGGGACAAGATGAAAAACTGTTTTTT
-,-,TRBJ2-4,TRBV13,CASSGGSKNIQYF,TGTGCCAGCAGCGGGGGGTCCAAAAACATTCAGTACTTC
-,-,TRBJ2-3,TRBV18,CASSPISKSMTDTQYF,TGTGCCAGCTCACCTATATCTAAGAGCATGACAGATACGCAGTATTTT
-,-,TRBJ2-4,TRBV19,CASSIEARARAKNIQYF,TGTGCCAGTAGTATCGAGGCCAGGGCCAGAGCCAAAAACATTCAGTACTTC
-,-,TRBJ1-1,TRBV5-1,CASSQGSYTEAFF,TGCGCCAGCAGCCAGGGGTCCTACACTGAAGCTTTCTTT
-,-,TRBJ2-7,TRBV18,CASSPNTLTASYEQYF,TGTGCCAGCTCACCGAATACCCTGACAGCCTCCTACGAGCAGTACTTC
-,-,TRBJ2-7,TRBV12-3/TRBV12-4,CASKGVNSYEQYF,TGTGCCAGCAAAGGGGTCAACTCCTACGAGCAGTACTTC
-,-,TRBJ2-2,TRBV3-1/TRBV3-2,CASSQAMRGITGELFF,TGTGCCAGCAGCCAAGCCATGCGGGGTATCACCGGGGAGCTGTTTTTT
-,-,TRBJ2-1,TRBV5-1,CASSSGSEQFF,TGCGCCAGCTCTTCGGGGAGTGAGCAGTTCTTC
TRBD2,-,TRBJ2-7,TRBV5-4,CASSSGTIPPGEQYF,TGTGCCAGCAGCTCCGGGACTATCCCGCCGGGGGAGCAGTACTTC
TRBD1,-,TRBJ1-6,TRBV19,CASSYRDRDSPLHF,TGTGCCAGTAGTTACCGGGACAGGGATTCACCCCTCCACTTT
TRBD2,-,TRBJ2-2,TRBV5-1,CASSLEPAGGTGELFF,TGCGCCAGCAGCTTGGAGCCAGCGGGGGGGACCGGGGAGCTGTTTTTT
TRBD1,-,TRBJ1-2,TRBV5-4,CASSLPGTGGRENGYTF,TGTGCCAGCAGCCTACCCGGGACAGGGGGCCGGGAAAATGGCTACACCTTC
TRBD1,few,TRBJ2-3,TRBV5-8,CASSLGQGRIPDTQYF,TGTGCCAGCAGCCTGGGACAGGGGAGAATTCCAGATACGCAGTATTTT
TRBD2,-,TRBJ2-3,TRBV19,CASSTHSGSTDTQYF,TGTGCCAGTAGTACCCATAGCGGGAGCACAGATACGCAGTATTTT
-,-,TRBJ2-7,TRBV28,CASITGGLSSYEQYF,TGTGCCAGCATTACCGGGGGGCTTAGCTCCTACGAGCAGTACTTC
TRBD2,-,TRBJ2-7,TRBV2,CASSASGGSYEQYF,TGTGCCAGCAGTGCTAGCGGGGGCTCCTACGAGCAGTACTTC
TRBD1,-,TRBJ1-6,TRBV27,CASSQIRDRDNSPLHF,TGTGCCAGCAGTCAAATTAGGGACAGGGATAATTCACCCCTCCACTTT
TRBD1,-,TRBJ1-4,TRBV9,CASSVAPGQGFEKLFF,TGTGCCAGCAGCGTAGCCCCGGGACAGGGGTTTGAAAAACTGTTTTTT